Below, one T cell receptor beta chain is given with its context. This sample stems from a study of CD8+ T cells in alopecia areata. cDNA reverse transcribed from extracted RNA served as the sequencing template. This table comes from immunoSEQ multiplex PCR, and its TCRdb copy is limited to in-frame clones, with some not included. The table includes under 350,000 clones, 58% detected once. Germline V gene sequence: CDR1 SQVTM, CDR2 ANQGSEA. The V end lost 3 bases, the J end lost 0 bases, and 17 bases lay between the germline ends. The CDR3 contains 16 residues. The treatment denotes: oral pan-JAK inhibitor, 5-10 mg twice daily. Samples from alopecia areata patients were lesional scalp punch biopsies and peripheral blood.

The rearrangement uses TRBV29-1 and TRBJ1-1, with D perhaps matching TRBD1 (5 bases). The specimen was CD4+ T cells sorted from blood, collected at week 24, from a patient treated with tofacitinib. This TCR was sampled from a human donor with alopecia areata. The DNA of the CDR3 is TGCAGCGTTGATTATCTGTCTCGGGGGATGAACACTGAAGCTTTCTTT. Amino acids: CSVDYLSRGMNTEAFF.